The T cell receptor beta chain under discussion was sequenced for a study of cytomegalovirus exposure and HLA in healthy donors. CDR1 MNHEY and CDR2 SMNVEV come from the germline V gene (reference sequence). CDR3 length: 14 residues. With 4 bases removed from V and 8 bases from J, the gap between germline ends came to 17 bases. PCR used 60 Vbeta primers and 13 Jbeta primers. Per the study methods: As a later analysis found, there were 78 million or so unique TCR beta chains, of which around 9.9 million were shared. Produced via immunoSEQ multiplex PCR; TCRdb's table is partial and in-frame only. The V and J calls and the clone size are those of that table, but D and trimming were determined from the DNA. The table includes about 190,000 clones, over 60% detected once.

The chain uses TRBV27 and TRBJ1-2; D remains ambiguous. The sequencing sample was made of PBMCs. This receptor was obtained from a man aged 25 to 45 in good health and CMV-seropositive. The CDR3 sequence: CASSWAGRVGGYTF. CDR3 bases: TGTGCCAGCAGTTGGGCGGGAAGGGTTGGAGGCTACACCTTC.